The rows below give T cell receptor beta chains drawn from one sample of a study of cytomegalovirus exposure and HLA in healthy donors. Produced via immunoSEQ multiplex PCR; TCRdb's table is partial and in-frame only. The table shows over 100,000 clones, with roughly 80% occurring only once. Sequencing was performed on PBMCs. The receptors were gathered from a female donor in good health and CMV-seronegative. Each CDR3 is given with its conserved first and last residue. D genes are given only for firm matches. Only some rows state a clone size, as once, few, many or a class for expanded clones.

clone_size	d_call	v_call	j_call	cdr3_aa	cdr3_nt
-	-	TRBV5-1	TRBJ2-3	CASSPGQQGTDTQYF	TGCGCCAGCAGCCCCGGGCAACAGGGTACAGATACGCAGTATTTT
-	-	TRBV23-1	TRBJ2-7	CASSQPGQLHHEQYF	TGCGCCAGCAGTCAGCCTGGACAGCTTCACCACGAGCAGTACTTC
-	-	TRBV6-1	TRBJ2-7	CASSERQVGYYEQYF	TGTGCCAGCAGTGAAAGACAGGTGGGTTACTACGAGCAGTACTTC
few	-	TRBV27	TRBJ2-7	CASSLGTHYEQYF	TGTGCCAGCAGTTTAGGGACACACTACGAGCAGTACTTC
-	-	TRBV6-5	TRBJ1-1	CASSFQGITEAFF	TGTGCCAGCAGTTTTCAGGGGATCACTGAAGCTTTCTTT
-	-	TRBV19	TRBJ1-2	CASEPVGANYGYTF	TGTGCCAGTGAACCTGTGGGAGCTAACTATGGCTACACCTTC
-	-	TRBV28	TRBJ2-5	CASSFQQETQYF	TGTGCCAGCAGTTTTCAACAAGAGACCCAGTACTTC
once	-	TRBV12-2	TRBJ2-2	CASRYGVVAGGFSGELFF	TGTGCAAGTCGCTATGGAGTGGTGGCGGGAGGTTTTAGCGGGGAGCTGTTTTTT
few	TRBD2	TRBV28	TRBJ2-7	CASSSHQGGTSELYEQYF	TGTGCCAGCAGTTCACATCAAGGCGGGACTAGCGAACTCTACGAGCAGTACTTC
-	TRBD2	TRBV9	TRBJ2-1	CASSVAAGGYNEQFF	TGTGCCAGCAGCGTAGCAGCGGGAGGTTACAATGAGCAGTTCTTC
-	TRBD1	TRBV11-1	TRBJ2-7	CASSPDRGVYEQYF	TGTGCCAGCAGCCCGGACAGGGGCGTCTACGAGCAGTACTTC
-	TRBD2	TRBV5-1	TRBJ2-7	CASSRTSGSYEQYF	TGCGCCAGCAGCCGCACTAGCGGCTCCTACGAGCAGTACTTC
few	-	TRBV7-2	TRBJ2-7	CASSLGGTWGTYEQYF	TGTGCCAGCAGCTTAGGCGGGACTTGGGGGACCTACGAGCAGTACTTC
-	-	TRBV4-1	TRBJ1-5	CASSPFPTGRGQPQHF	TGCGCCAGCAGCCCTTTCCCGACAGGCCGAGGACAGCCCCAGCATTTT
-	TRBD1	TRBV6-1	TRBJ2-4	CASSERGERGRGKNIQYF	TGTGCCAGCAGTGAAAGGGGTGAGAGGGGGCGAGGCAAAAACATTCAGTACTTC